Listed below are T cell receptor beta chains from one sample, sequenced in a study of T cell responses to AZD1222 COVID-19 vaccine. Clones were read by immunoSEQ multiplex PCR, and TCRdb kept only the in-frame ones, dropping some. Of approximately 150,000 clones listed, roughly 86% are singletons. Sample: peripheral blood, taken 28 days after the second dose of the MenACWY control vaccine. These TCRs come from an adult who received the MenACWY meningococcal vaccine as a control. Each CDR3 is given with its conserved first and last residue. A D gene is named only where the DNA matches it firmly. Not all rows give a size; the values are once, few, many and, for expanded clones, a class.

CDR3 protein	CDR3 DNA	CDR3 length	J gene	D gene	V gene	clone size
CASTRETEAFF	TGTGCCAGCACCAGAGAAACTGAAGCTTTCTTT	11	TRBJ1-1	NA	TRBV2	once
CASRLGTSGNTIYF	TGTGCCAGTCGTCTTGGGACCTCTGGAAACACCATATATTTT	14	TRBJ1-3	NA	TRBV19	NA
CSVEGGALAGHTDTQYF	TGCAGCGTTGAAGGAGGGGCACTAGCCGGGCACACAGATACGCAGTATTTT	17	TRBJ2-3	NA	TRBV29-1	NA
CASSFRENTEAFF	TGTGCCAGCAGCTTTCGGGAGAACACTGAAGCTTTCTTT	13	TRBJ1-1	NA	TRBV11-3	NA
CASSEAGGFEKLFF	TGTGCCAGCAGTGAAGCAGGGGGCTTTGAAAAACTGTTTTTT	14	TRBJ1-4	TRBD1	TRBV6-1	NA
CAKFRASMNTEAFF	TGTGCCAAATTTCGGGCCAGCATGAACACTGAAGCTTTCTTT	14	TRBJ1-1	NA	TRBV6-5	NA
CASSLEEGKYGYTF	TGTGCCAGCAGTTTAGAGGAGGGGAAGTATGGCTACACCTTC	14	TRBJ1-2	NA	TRBV28	NA
CATGIGNTIYF	TGTGCTACCGGGATTGGAAACACCATATATTTT	11	TRBJ1-3	NA	TRBV2	NA
CASKGATQETQYF	TGTGCCAGCAAGGGAGCGACCCAAGAGACCCAGTACTTC	13	TRBJ2-5	NA	TRBV4-2	NA
CASKRGDYSNQPQHF	TGTGCCAGCAAGCGAGGAGATTATAGCAATCAGCCCCAGCATTTT	15	TRBJ1-5	NA	TRBV21-1	NA
CASSLYPQAMNTEAFF	TGTGCCAGCAGCTTATACCCTCAAGCTATGAACACTGAAGCTTTCTTT	16	TRBJ1-1	NA	TRBV7-2	NA
CASSQDTREAPIAKNIQYF	TGTGCCAGCAGCCAAGATACGCGGGAGGCCCCTATAGCCAAAAACATTCAGTACTTC	19	TRBJ2-4	TRBD2	TRBV3-1/TRBV3-2	NA
CASSLAAGFYNEQFF	TGTGCCAGCAGCTTAGCTGCGGGTTTCTACAATGAGCAGTTCTTC	15	TRBJ2-1	NA	TRBV7-2	NA
CASSLGRGIDRTEAFF	TGTGCCAGCAGCTTAGGACGGGGGATCGATCGCACTGAAGCTTTCTTT	16	TRBJ1-1	NA	TRBV11-1	once
CSVEARDRGLYEQYF	TGCAGCGTTGAAGCAAGGGACAGGGGGCTTTACGAGCAGTACTTC	15	TRBJ2-7	TRBD1	TRBV29-1	few
CASSLPETGINYGYTF	TGCGCCAGCAGCTTGCCCGAGACAGGGATTAACTATGGCTACACCTTC	16	TRBJ1-2	TRBD1	TRBV5-1	NA